This paragraph covers one TCR beta chain sequence. PBMCs were collected from a roughly 10 ml volume of fresh peripheral blood. This specimen comes from a study of T cells in Graves' hyperthyroidism and ophthalmopathy. What was amplified from RNA transcripts were TCR beta CDR3 regions. Carried out on the TCR CDR3, a first-round RT-PCR used the HTBI primer set. TCRdb reanalysed the multiplex PCR reads using MiXCR and keeps one entry per CDR3 protein. The profile shows some 490,000 distinct CDR3 sequences, around 15% of them singletons. This CDR3 has 13 residues. The ends lost 5 bases at V and 9 bases at J; junction bases unmatched: 6. Germline V gives CDR1 SNHLY, CDR2 FYNNEI.

Material for sequencing was blood. The clonotype originates from a woman aged 30 to 39 with Graves' ophthalmopathy. The rearrangement joins TRBV2 to TRBJ2-2; 7 bases align to TRBD1. The CDR3 reads CASSPGTARELFF. Here the CDR3 DNA reads TGTGCCAGCAGTCCTGGGACAGCACGGGAGCTGTTTTTT.